A single sample is the source of the 22 T cell receptor beta chains below, sequenced in a study of blood T cell repertoires in COVID-19 (dated by TCRdb to the early 2020s). The library was made by the immunoSEQ multiplex PCR assay. Here the immuneACCESS table is served through TCRdb, limited to in-frame sequences with V and J called. Missing clones are a known gap in these copies; in checked studies unresolved V genes cover under half, and the rest lacks a known reason. Within this sample are 250,000 to 350,000 clones, with 75% to 95% of them counted one time only. Roughly 7.3% of the sample belongs to the ten largest clones. Sequenced sample: peripheral blood. The receptors stem from a woman aged 25-40 years with COVID-19, enrolled during active disease.

The V and J genes are TRBV3-1 (or the pseudogene TRBV3-2) and TRBJ2-3, with 8 bases fitting TRBD1. Looked up from germline, CDR1 is LGHDT and CDR2 is YNNKEL (reference sequence). The J segment lost 5 bases and the V segment lost 8 bases, leaving 6 bases of the junction unmatched. This CDR3 contains 13 residues. The CDR3 loop reads CASSQGAGDTQYF. The CDR3 nucleotides are TGTGCCAGCTCCCAGGGGGCAGGAGATACGCAGTATTTT.

This clone was observed a handful of times. V is TRBV3-1 (or the pseudogene TRBV3-2) and J is TRBJ2-1, with TRBD1 identical over 11 bases. The CDR3 is made up of 16 amino acids. Looked up from germline, CDR1 is LGHDT and CDR2 is YNNKEL (reference sequence). V shed 0 bases and J 8 bases; nucleotides not matched to a gene: 6. CDR3 in amino acids: CASSQDWTGGIDEQFF. The DNA of the CDR3 is TGTGCCAGCAGCCAAGATTGGACAGGGGGCATCGATGAGCAGTTCTTC.

This clone was detected only a few times. This chain links TRBV28 with TRBJ2-7; D possibly corresponds to TRBD1 (6 bases). The V end lost 6 bases, the J end lost 9 bases, and 12 bases lay between the germline ends. From germline, CDR1 is MDHEN and CDR2 SYDVKM. CDR3 size: 11 residues. The CDR3: CASRAGAAQYF. CDR3 coding DNA: TGTGCCAGCAGGGCAGGGGCAGCGCAGTACTTC.

The chain is built from TRBV9 and TRBJ2-1; D unresolved. The germline gives CDR1 SGDLS, CDR2 YYNGEE. The CDR3 sequence is 12 residues long. V dropped 0 bases and J dropped 6 bases, with 4 bases sitting between them. The CDR3 reads CASSVDFNEQFF. The CDR3 DNA reads as TGTGCCAGCAGCGTAGACTTCAATGAGCAGTTCTTC.

The chain has TRBV5-5 and TRBJ1-2; D might be TRBD1 (5 bases). This CDR3 is 16 amino acids long. Germline loops: CDR1 SGHKS, CDR2 YYEKEE (reference sequence). V gave up 0 bases and J gave up 2 bases, with 14 bases separating them. This CDR3 reads CASSLVEGGANYGYTF. For the CDR3, the DNA is TGTGCCAGCAGCTTGGTGGAGGGCGGGGCGAACTATGGCTACACCTTC.

V and J are TRBV6-2 or TRBV6-3 and TRBJ1-1; D perhaps matches TRBD1 (6 bases). Germline values: CDR1 MNHEY, CDR2 SVGEGT. V was shortened by 5 bases and J by 0 bases, with 16 bases between the two germline ends. CDR3 size: 16 residues. The CDR3 nucleotides read TGTGCCAGCAGTGACCCTGCGACAGGATTGAACACTGAAGCTTTCTTT. Translated, it gives CASSDPATGLNTEAFF.

This sequence joins TRBV2 and TRBJ1-4; D unresolved. CDR1 is SNHLY, CDR2 FYNNEI, per germline. V was pared by 3 bases and J by 4 bases, with 9 bases between. The CDR3 consists of 14 residues. The CDR3 protein is CASSEAGFNEKLFF. CDR3 nucleotide sequence: TGTGCCAGCAGTGAGGCGGGGTTTAATGAAAAACTGTTTTTT.

The rearrangement uses TRBV5-1 and TRBJ2-5, with 12 bases fitting TRBD1. The CDR3 runs 16 residues. The germline gives CDR1 SGHRS, CDR2 YFSETQ. J gave up 6 bases and V 3 bases, and 9 bases lay outside the gene matches. CDR3 amino acids: CASSSSGTGGSQTQYF. CDR3 sequence (DNA): TGCGCCAGCAGCTCCTCCGGGACAGGGGGCAGTCAGACCCAGTACTTC. Full variable domain (remainder filled in from reference TRBV5-1 and TRBJ2-5): KAGVTQTPRYLIKTRGQQVTLSCSPISGHRSVSWYQQTPGQGLQFLFEYFSETQRNKGNFPGRFSGRQFSNSRSEMNVSTLELGDSALYLCASSSSGTGGSQTQYFGPGTRLLVL.

CDR3 sequence reads: CASSQMGQSSYNEQFF. The DNA for the CDR3 is TGCGCCAGCAGCCAAATGGGACAGTCCTCCTACAATGAGCAGTTCTTC. J is TRBJ2-1 and V is TRBV4-1, with TRBD1 matching 7 bases. V lost 2 bases, J lost 0 bases, and 4 bases stayed unmatched. The CDR3 is 16 residues long. Germline assignment: CDR1 MGHRA and CDR2 YSYEKL.

The rearrangement uses TRBV4-3 and TRBJ1-6; TRBD1 aligns across 7 bases. Losses at the gene ends were 4 bases for V and 10 bases for J; bases not matched to a gene: 10. The CDR3 totals 15 residues. The germline V gene encodes CDR1 LGHNA and CDR2 YSLEER. The CDR3 DNA is TGCGCCAGCAGCCGGCAACAGGGGTACCAATCACCCCTCCACTTT. This encodes CASSRQQGYQSPLHF.

CDR3 loop: CSVAAAVRAGELFF. CDR3 DNA sequence: TGCAGCGTTGCGGCCGCTGTGAGGGCCGGGGAGCTGTTTTTT. This sequence joins TRBV29-1 and TRBJ2-2; possibly TRBD2 for D (5 bases). V lost 4 bases and J lost 6, with 15 bases in between. The CDR3 runs to 14 residues. The V gene's germline CDR1 is SQVTM and CDR2 ANQGSEA.

DNA of the CDR3: TGTGCCAGCCCCCAAGGCAGGGGGCGCAATAATTCACCCCTCCACTTT. Translation gives CASPQGRGRNNSPLHF. The gene calls are TRBV27 and TRBJ1-6, with 8 bases matching TRBD1. The CDR3 length is 16 residues. CDR1 and CDR2 (germline): MNHEY, SMNVEV (reference sequence). Unmatched junction bases numbered 11, after V lost 8 bases and J lost 5 bases.

This rearrangement joins TRBV28 to TRBJ2-1, with TRBD1 as a possible D gene (5 bases). There are 16 residues in the CDR3. The germline CDR1 and CDR2 sequences are MDHEN and SYDVKM. Deletions cut 5 bases from V and 0 bases from J, with 14 bases between. The CDR3 DNA is TGTGCCAGCAGTCGGCTGCTTGACAGCTCCTACAATGAGCAGTTCTTC. It translates to CASSRLLDSSYNEQFF.

The chain recombines TRBV4-2 with TRBJ2-5; TRBD2 agrees at 8 bases. Losses at the gene ends were 0 bases for V and 6 bases for J; bases not matched to a gene: 3. CDR1 LGHNA and CDR2 YNFKEQ come from the germline V gene. This CDR3 region has 14 residues. CDR3 region: CASSQEGTRQTQYF. The CDR3 nucleotides are TGTGCCAGCAGCCAAGAAGGGACTAGACAGACCCAGTACTTC.

The chain joins TRBV29-1 to TRBJ1-4; D gene uncertain. The CDR3 covers 13 residues. CDR1 is SQVTM and CDR2 is ANQGSEA in the germline V gene. With 7 bases removed from V and 8 bases from J, the gap between germline ends came to 17 bases. The CDR3 DNA sequence: TGCAGCGGAAGCAATTCTGGGAGGGAAAAACTGTTTTTT. Its protein is CSGSNSGREKLFF. The full variable domain, in which reference TRBV29-1 and TRBJ1-4 provide the parts outside the CDR3, is SAVISQKPSRDICQRGTSLTIQCQVDSQVTMMFWYRQQPGQSLTLIATANQGSEATYESGFVIDKFPISRPNLTFSTLTVSNMSPEDSSIYLCSGSNSGREKLFFGSGTQLSVL.

The V and J genes are TRBV4-3 and TRBJ2-7; 8 bases are shared with TRBD1. V lost 4 bases to trimming and J lost 4 bases; unmatched junction nucleotides: 6. CDR1 LGHNA and CDR2 YSLEER come from the germline V gene. The CDR3 is 14 residues long. This CDR3 reads CASSPWTGHYEQYF. The CDR3 DNA reads as TGCGCCAGCAGCCCCTGGACAGGGCATTACGAGCAGTACTTC.

The chain joins TRBV18 to TRBJ2-7; TRBD1 might be the D (6 bases). CDR1 and CDR2 from the germline V gene are KGHSH and LQKENI. Deletions cut 3 bases from V and 5 bases from J, with 14 bases between. The CDR3 is 14 amino acids. The CDR3 loop is CASSPVNGGDEQYF. The CDR3, as DNA: TGTGCCAGCTCACCGGTCAATGGGGGCGACGAGCAGTACTTC.

This clone was detected only a few times. The chain's CDR3 is CASSIWRVNTEAFF. CDR3 nucleotides: TGTGCCAGTAGTATCTGGAGGGTGAACACTGAAGCTTTCTTT. This chain connects TRBV19 to TRBJ1-1; D is ambiguous. CDR1 is LNHDA and CDR2 is SQIVND in the germline V gene (reference sequence). The V and J ends lost 3 bases and 0 bases respectively, with 8 bases between them. The CDR3 extends over 14 amino acids.

The rearrangement links TRBV7-3 to TRBJ2-5; TRBD1 might be the D (6 bases). This CDR3 has 14 residues. With 6 bases removed from V and 2 bases from J, the gap between germline ends came to 13 bases. Germline V gene lookup returns CDR1 SGHTA and CDR2 FQGTGA. The CDR3 bases are TGTGCCAGCAGTACTGGGGGCCTACAAGAGACCCAGTACTTC. This sequence encodes CASSTGGLQETQYF.

The chain couples TRBV7-9 to TRBJ1-1; weak D call: TRBD1 (5 bases). Germline V gene sequence: CDR1 SEHNR, CDR2 FQNEAQ (reference sequence). Trimming took off 1 base at V and 2 bases at J, with 11 bases between the two ends. This CDR3 contains 15 residues. CDR3 nucleotides: TGTGCCAGCAGCTTAGGTGGGGCGCGAAACACTGAAGCTTTCTTT. It is translated as CASSLGGARNTEAFF.

The genes are TRBV6-1 and TRBJ2-5; D might be TRBD1 (6 bases). The CDR3 is 16 residues long. CDR1 is MNHNS and CDR2 is SASEGT in the germline V gene. V was cut by 1 base and J by 7 bases, with 19 bases left in between. Here the CDR3 DNA reads TGTGCCAGCAGTGAAGATTTAATCTCCCAAGGGGGGACCCAGTACTTC. Residues: CASSEDLISQGGTQYF.

The rearrangement uses TRBV27 and TRBJ1-1; 12 bases align to TRBD1. The germline V gene encodes CDR1 MNHEY and CDR2 SMNVEV (reference sequence). The CDR3 is made up of 13 amino acids. Germline trimming cut 3 bases from V and 9 bases from J; bases unmatched to any gene: 2. The CDR3 nucleotides are TGTGCCAGCAGTTTCCGGGACAGGGGGCAAGCTTTCTTT. It is translated as CASSFRDRGQAFF.